The rows below give T cell receptor beta chains drawn from one sample of a study of blood T cell repertoires in COVID-19. The table came from immunoSEQ multiplex PCR; TCRdb's copy has only in-frame clones and leaves some out. Among a few hundred thousand clones listed, 65% to 90% were seen once. Sequenced input: PBMCs or T cells enriched from blood (not recorded which). Source of these receptors: a woman between 40 and 50 years old with acute COVID-19. Each CDR3 is given with its conserved first and last residue.

v_call: TRBV19; cdr3_aa: CASSFESGGNTIYF
v_call: TRBV7-3; cdr3_aa: CASSFQVSPGANVLTF
v_call: TRBV30; cdr3_aa: CAWSVLGQGETQYF
v_call: TRBV6-4; cdr3_aa: CASSVGTGGNEQFF
v_call: TRBV10-3; cdr3_aa: CAIRGGGYTF
v_call: TRBV7-9; cdr3_aa: CASSPDSFKTYEQYF
v_call: TRBV5-4; cdr3_aa: CASSPAGGQTSSARGQFF
v_call: TRBV19; cdr3_aa: CASSIDHSSGNTIYF
v_call: TRBV19; cdr3_aa: CASSPRPFGGRVHNEQFF
v_call: TRBV27; cdr3_aa: CASRPVPWTGENTEAFF
v_call: TRBV7-9; cdr3_aa: CASSSPTGGGNQPQHF
v_call: TRBV5-1; cdr3_aa: CASSSVAGGYNEQFF
v_call: TRBV28; cdr3_aa: CASRTMVGDNYTF
v_call: TRBV5-4; cdr3_aa: CASSLDSDTQYF
v_call: TRBV7-3; cdr3_aa: CASSRGTSTGELFF
v_call: TRBV4-2; cdr3_aa: CASSQVRSPTETQYF
v_call: TRBV11-3; cdr3_aa: CASTRVPQNEQFF
v_call: TRBV5-1; cdr3_aa: CASSLYPGRSTNTEAFF
v_call: TRBV6-2/TRBV6-3; cdr3_aa: CASSYSLWLAPSSYEQYF
v_call: TRBV28; cdr3_aa: CASSLGGSSYNEQFF
v_call: TRBV11-2; cdr3_aa: CASSLILAGGGQFF
v_call: TRBV6-6; cdr3_aa: CASVSFVRSGPEAFF
v_call: TRBV20-1; cdr3_aa: CSASTGKLNYGYTF